A single sample gave rise to the 14 T cell receptor beta chains below, sequenced in a study of control samples from healthy donors and cancer patients. Libraries were prepared by immunoSEQ multiplex PCR; TCRdb keeps only in-frame clonotypes and omits some of them. The sample yields about 120,000 clones, approximately 87% seen once. Sample: blood. The receptors here all came from a man aged 30 to 45 in good health.

The V gene is TRBV29-1, the J gene TRBJ2-3; D is possibly TRBD1 (6 bases). Per germline, CDR1 SQVTM and CDR2 ANQGSEA. V shed 1 base and J shed 10 bases, with 18 bases lying between them. The CDR3 totals 14 residues. CDR3 DNA sequence: TGCAGCGTTGAAGCAGGAATACAGGGCCGAGCGCAGTATTTT. This sequence encodes CSVEAGIQGRAQYF.

The chain has TRBV27 and TRBJ1-1; D remains unclear. The V gene lost 0 bases and the J gene lost 0 bases, with 8 bases spanning the gap. CDR3 size: 15 residues. The germline gives CDR1 MNHEY, CDR2 SMNVEV (reference sequence). CDR3 nucleotide sequence: TGTGCCAGCAGTTTATCGGCCCAACTGAACACTGAAGCTTTCTTT. It codes for CASSLSAQLNTEAFF.

The genes are TRBV18 and TRBJ1-1; 7 bases line up with TRBD1. Germline values: CDR1 KGHSH, CDR2 LQKENI. Trimming at V came to 6 bases and at J to 8 bases, leaving 9 bases not matched to a gene. The CDR3 loop spans 13 amino acids. CDR3 sequence: CASSPDRETEAFF. CDR3 bases: TGTGCCAGCTCGCCAGACAGGGAGACGGAAGCTTTCTTT.

V gene TRBV4-1 combines with J gene TRBJ1-1; D is possibly TRBD1 (5 bases). CDR1 and CDR2 from the germline V gene are MGHRA and YSYEKL. Trimming stripped 0 bases from V and 5 bases from J, with 13 bases between. The CDR3 extends over 15 amino acids. The CDR3 sequence: CASSQEAGGWTEAFF. CDR3 nucleotide sequence: TGCGCCAGCAGCCAAGAGGCTGGGGGATGGACTGAAGCTTTCTTT.

V usage is TRBV10-1 and J usage is TRBJ2-5; no clear D. The CDR3 contains 13 residues. V lost 5 bases and J lost 7, with 14 bases in between. Germline loops: CDR1 WNHNN, CDR2 SYGVQD (reference sequence). CDR3 sequence (DNA): TGCGCCAGCAGTACCCACACCTCGGGGACCCAGTACTTC. This translates into CASSTHTSGTQYF.

This chain uses TRBV27 with TRBJ2-7; D is unresolved. The germline V and J ends were trimmed by 6 bases and 0 bases, with 12 bases remaining between them. Germline V lookup: CDR1 MNHEY, CDR2 SMNVEV (reference sequence). CDR3 length equals 14 residues. The CDR3 here is CASRKSGNSYEQYV. The CDR3 DNA is TGTGCCAGCAGGAAATCAGGTAACTCCTACGAGCAGTACGTC.

This clone appeared a few times. This may arise from a read error, as a much more abundant clone is one base away. Additional DNA sequences in this sample encode the identical CDR3. J is TRBJ1-2 and V is TRBV4-1; 9 nucleotides match TRBD1. Germline V gene data show CDR1 as MGHRA and CDR2 as YSYEKL. The CDR3 loop spans 16 amino acids. CDR3 sequence: CASCHGWGGQGEGYTF. The CDR3 DNA reads as TGCGCCAGCTGCCATGGGTGGGGGGGACAGGGTGAAGGCTACACCTTC.

This clone was counted a single time. The chain has TRBV12-3 or TRBV12-4 and TRBJ2-1; D might be TRBD2 (5 bases). Trimming cost V 5 bases and J 11 bases, with 16 bases left between them. CDR3 length: 13 residues. The CDR3 sequence is CASSTSQEEKQFF. CDR3 DNA sequence: TGTGCCAGCAGTACCAGCCAGGAGGAGAAGCAGTTCTTC.

The chain uses TRBV28 and TRBJ1-6, with a weak D call TRBD1 (6 bases). The germline V and J ends were trimmed by 4 bases and 0 bases, with 16 bases remaining between them. Per germline, CDR1 MDHEN and CDR2 SYDVKM. CDR3 length: 18 amino acids. DNA for the CDR3: TGTGCCAGCAGTTCGGGAGCTACAGGGAGCTCCTATAATTCACCCCTCCACTTT. Its protein is CASSSGATGSSYNSPLHF.

V gene TRBV6-1 combines with J gene TRBJ2-6; D tentatively reads TRBD1 or TRBD2 (6 bases each). The CDR3 totals 15 residues. Per germline, CDR1 MNHNS and CDR2 SASEGT. V lost 2 bases and J 3 bases, leaving 8 bases between the germline ends. CDR3 nucleotides: TGTGCCAGCAGTGAAAGGGGGGATGGGGCCAACGTCCTGACTTTC. Its protein is CASSERGDGANVLTF.

This chain uses TRBV6-4 with TRBJ2-3; 10 bases agree with TRBD1. Germline values: CDR1 MRHNA, CDR2 SNTAGT. This CDR3 spans 16 amino acids. Losses at the gene ends were 5 bases for V and 2 bases for J; bases not matched to a gene: 7. The CDR3 loop is CASSTGTGAPTDTQYF. In DNA form, the CDR3 reads TGTGCCAGCAGTACGGGGACAGGGGCCCCCACAGATACGCAGTATTTT.

CDR3 in amino acids: CASSPDRFGGYTF. CDR3 bases: TGTGCCAGCAGCCCCGACAGGTTCGGGGGCTACACCTTC. The chain employs TRBV14 and TRBJ1-2, with D maybe TRBD1 (6 bases). CDR1 is SGHDN and CDR2 is FVKESK in the germline V gene. The CDR3 has 13 amino acids. V lost 4 bases and J 8 bases, leaving 14 bases between the germline ends.

The rearrangement joins TRBV24-1 to TRBJ2-7; a possible D gene is TRBD1 (5 bases). CDR3 length equals 12 residues. V lost 4 bases, J lost 6 bases, and 9 bases lay in between. The germline CDR1 and CDR2 sequences are KGHDR and SFDVKD. CDR3 DNA: TGTGCCACCAGTGACCCAGGGTCCGAGCAGTACTTC. The encoded protein is CATSDPGSEQYF.

The rearrangement joins TRBV20-1 to TRBJ2-4; no clear D. This CDR3 has 10 residues. V gave up 5 bases and J gave up 15 bases, with 14 bases separating them. The germline CDR1 and CDR2 sequences are DFQATT and SNEGSKA (reference sequence). CDR3 DNA: TGCAGTGCTTCTACGACCCGTCCGTACTTC. Residues: CSASTTRPYF.